In this sample, the clone carrying this T cell receptor (beta chain) turned up a few times. The germline V gene has CDR1 SGHKS and CDR2 YYEKEE (reference sequence). The CDR3 totals 15 residues. With 0 bases removed from V and 5 bases from J, the gap between germline ends came to 12 bases. These data belong to a study of blood T cell repertoires in COVID-19. Using immunoSEQ multiplex PCR, the repertoire was profiled, and TCRdb retains in-frame clones only, with some absent. Of some 400,000 clones detected, approximately 90% appear once; the ten largest clones hold 0.8% to 0.9%. J is TRBJ2-1 and V is TRBV5-5; D gene ambiguous. Input material: PBMCs or T cells enriched from blood (not recorded which). The clonotype was recovered from a woman aged 40 to 55 who had been exposed to COVID-19. In DNA, the CDR3 is TGTGCCAGCAGCTTGGGTGCGGCGCGGCACAATGAGCAGTTCTTC. Translating it yields CASSLGAARHNEQFF.